A selection of T cell receptor beta chains follows, all from one sample in a study of tumor-infiltrating lymphocytes in glioblastoma multiforme. MiXCR, run by TCRdb on the multiplex PCR reads, gives a single entry per CDR3 protein. The sample yields 13,000 to 15,000 distinct CDR3 sequences, roughly 70% seen once. Sequenced: brain tumor tissue. The receptor set was obtained from a male donor with glioblastoma. Each CDR3 is given with its conserved first and last residue. A D gene is named only where the DNA matches it firmly. Some rows mark clone size as missing; the rest say once, few, many or name a class of expanded clone.

TRBV11-2	.	TRBJ1-6	.	TGTGCTAGCAGCTTAAGGGTTGGCTCACCCCTCCACTTT	CASSLRVGSPLHF
TRBV6-2/TRBV6-3	.	TRBJ2-7	.	TGTGCCAGCAGCGTCTCCGTGGGATCCTACAAGCAGTACTTC	CASSVSVGSYKQYF
TRBV5-5	.	TRBJ2-3	medium-sized	TGTGCCAGCAGCTTGGAACCAGGGCTCACAGATACGCAGTATTTT	CASSLEPGLTDTQYF
TRBV29-1	.	TRBJ2-7	.	TGCAGCGTTTACGGCGGTGGGTCGGTGTCCTCCGAGCAATACTTC	CSVYGGGSVSSEQYF
TRBV29-1	.	TRBJ1-4	.	TGCAGCGTTACTTATGGCGAAAAACTGTTTTTT	CSVTYGEKLFF
TRBV20-1	.	TRBJ2-1	.	TGCAGTACCAGAGATGAGGTAGGGCTGTATGAGCAGTTCTTC	CSTRDEVGLYEQFF
TRBV11-3	.	TRBJ2-2	few	TGTGCCAGCAGCTTACATCCAGCGGAGACCGGGGAGCTGTTTTTT	CASSLHPAETGELFF
TRBV10-1	.	TRBJ2-7	.	TGCGCCAGCACCGATAGAGCAATGGGCGAGCAGTACTTC	CASTDRAMGEQYF
TRBV4-2	TRBD2	TRBJ2-6	.	TGTGCCAGCAGCCAAGAAGGTAGCGGGAGTCCTGGGGCCAACGTCCTGACTTTC	CASSQEGSGSPGANVLTF
TRBV7-9	.	TRBJ2-1	.	TGTGTCAGCAGAAGTCCGGGTGGGAGAGGCGATGAGCAGTTCTTC	CVSRSPGGRGDEQFF
TRBV6-1	.	TRBJ2-1	.	TGTGCCAGCAGTGAAGAGTCAAAGTACAATGAGCAGTTCTTC	CASSEESKYNEQFF
TRBV5-4	.	TRBJ2-3	large	TGTGCCAGCAGCTTGGAGAGTAGAACCACAGATACGCAGTATTTT	CASSLESRTTDTQYF
TRBV10-3	.	TRBJ2-5	once	TGTGCCATCAGTGAGCTTGACACCGGAGAGACCCAGTACTTC	CAISELDTGETQYF
TRBV11-2	.	TRBJ2-1	.	TGTGCCAGCAGCTTAGTTTATGGGAAGGGTTCCTACAATGAGCAGTTCTTC	CASSLVYGKGSYNEQFF
TRBV29-1	TRBD1	TRBJ1-5	.	TGCAGCGTTGGCAGGGGGCCGAATCAGCCCCAGCATTTT	CSVGRGPNQPQHF
TRBV6-6	.	TRBJ2-7	.	TGTGCCAGCAGTTACTACGGTCTAGCGCTCTCCTACGAGCAGCACTTC	CASSYYGLALSYEQHF
TRBV11-1	.	TRBJ2-7	.	TGCGTTAGCAGCCCCTCTGCCCTAGCTGCACACTACGAGCAGTACTTC	CVSSPSALAAHYEQYF
TRBV11-2	.	TRBJ2-3	once	TGTGCCAGCAGCTTAGCGGGAGCCGCAGATACGCAGTATTTT	CASSLAGAADTQYF
TRBV11-2	TRBD2	TRBJ2-2	.	TGTGCTAGCAGCTCAGTTCGTTCCAGCGGGGGCTCGAACACCGGTGGGCTGTTTTTT	CASSSVRSSGGSNTGGLFF
TRBV6-2/TRBV6-3	TRBD2	TRBJ2-1	.	TGTGCCAGCGAGACCGGGACTAAAAACAATGAGCAGTTCTTC	CASETGTKNNEQFF
TRBV6-5	.	TRBJ1-6	once	TGTGCCAGCAGTTACAAGGGGGCACCCCTCCACTTT	CASSYKGAPLHF
TRBV11-1	.	TRBJ2-3	.	TGTGCCAGCAGCCGGGATACAGATACGCAGTATTTT	CASSRDTDTQYF
TRBV6-2/TRBV6-3	.	TRBJ2-7	.	TGTGCCAGCAGTTACTTTACGACCTCCTACGAGCAGTACTTC	CASSYFTTSYEQYF
TRBV6-5	.	TRBJ1-1	.	TGTGCCAGCAGTTACTCGATCTGGGGGAAGGGAGCTTTCTTT	CASSYSIWGKGAFF
TRBV11-3	.	TRBJ2-1	.	TGTGCCAGCAGCCAACCCATATGGCATGAGCAGTTCTTC	CASSQPIWHEQFF
TRBV7-8	.	TRBJ2-4	.	TGTACCAGCGCACCGACCTCAGGGGCCAAAAACATTCAGTACTTC	CTSAPTSGAKNIQYF
TRBV20-1	TRBD2	TRBJ2-3	few	TGCAGTGCTAGTCGCCCCGGATTAGCGGGAGGGCCGAGTAGTGCAGATACGCAGTATTTT	CSASRPGLAGGPSSADTQYF
TRBV10-1	.	TRBJ2-2	.	TGCGCCAGCAGTGAAGTGGCTAGCAGGAGGGCCGGGGAGCTCTTTTTT	CASSEVASRRAGELFF
TRBV6-2/TRBV6-3	.	TRBJ2-7	few	TGTGCCAGCAGTATGACAGATACCTACGAGCAGTACTTC	CASSMTDTYEQYF
TRBV11-2	.	TRBJ2-7	few	TGTGCCAGCAGCTCGAGGCGGGGGCCTTTCTACGAGCAGTACTTC	CASSSRRGPFYEQYF
TRBV11-3	TRBD2	TRBJ2-1	.	TGTGCCAGCAGCTTAGATCTAGCGGGAGCGGATGAGCAGTTCTTC	CASSLDLAGADEQFF
TRBV6-2/TRBV6-3	TRBD2	TRBJ2-5	.	TGTGCCAGCAGTTACGGGGGGGGAGAAGAGACCCAGTACTTC	CASSYGGGEETQYF
TRBV11-1	.	TRBJ1-6	.	TGTGCCAGCAGCAGCCATCGGGGGACCTATAATTCACCCCTCCACTTT	CASSSHRGTYNSPLHF
TRBV10-2	TRBD1	TRBJ2-1	.	TGCGCCAGCAGCCAGGGGACAGGGGTCTACGAGCAGTTCTTC	CASSQGTGVYEQFF
TRBV20-1	.	TRBJ1-2	.	.	CSAPGRGGYGCNF
TRBV11-1	TRBD2	TRBJ2-3	.	TGTGCCAGCAGCTTAGGATTAGCGGGGAACACAGATACACAGTATTTT	CASSLGLAGNTDTQYF
TRBV30	.	TRBJ1-5	.	TGTGCCTGGAGTGTGTCGGACGATCAGCCCCAGCATTTT	CAWSVSDDQPQHF
TRBV11-1	.	TRBJ2-7	.	TGCGCCAGCGGCTTAGCGTGTCTGGACAGTGGGTACGAGCAGTACTTC	CASGLACLDSGYEQYF
TRBV20-1	TRBD2	TRBJ2-1	medium-sized	TGCAGTGCTAGTGTCAGACTAGCGGGTATTGATGAGCAGTTCTTC	CSASVRLAGIDEQFF
TRBV20-1	.	TRBJ2-3	once	TGCAGTGCTAGGGAGGGATTTGTGGATACGCAGTATTTT	CSAREGFVDTQYF
TRBV6-5	.	TRBJ2-1	.	TGTGCCAGCAGAAAGGGGGGGGTACTACGGGGCTACAATGAGCAGTTCTTC	CASRKGGVLRGYNEQFF
TRBV6-6	.	TRBJ1-1	.	TGTGCCAGCAGCTCCCAACGGGGGAGGGACACTGAAGCTTTCTTT	CASSSQRGRDTEAFF
TRBV29-1	.	TRBJ2-2	few	TGCAGCGCGTCTTTGGACATTAACGGGGAGCTGTTTTTT	CSASLDINGELFF
TRBV6-2/TRBV6-3	.	TRBJ2-3	few	TGTGCCAGCAGTTATTCCAAGGCCGAATCCCTACGTAGCACAGATACGCAGTATTTT	CASSYSKAESLRSTDTQYF
TRBV20-1	TRBD2	TRBJ2-3	.	TGCAGTGCTAGTTCTCGGCGGGGGGACCTGGATACGCAGTATTTT	CSASSRRGDLDTQYF
TRBV29-1	TRBD1	TRBJ1-4	few	TGCAGCGTTGAAGATCTGACACAGGGGGTTGAAAAACTGTTTTTT	CSVEDLTQGVEKLFF
TRBV20-1	TRBD1	TRBJ2-1	.	TGCAGTGCCAACGGGGACAGGGGTTACAATGAGCAGATCTTC	CSANGDRGYNEQIF
TRBV29-1	.	TRBJ2-1	.	TGCGGCACTCGGGACATGAGCTCCTACAATGAGCAGCTCTTC	CGTRDMSSYNEQLF
TRBV11-2	.	TRBJ2-1	.	TGTGCCAGCAGCTCCGACCTAAACAGGGAGCAGTTCTTC	CASSSDLNREQFF
TRBV30	.	TRBJ2-2	.	TGTGCCTGGAGCGTAGGGGACCTGGCTACCGGGGAGCTGTTTTTT	CAWSVGDLATGELFF
TRBV28	.	TRBJ1-2	once	TGTGCCAGCAGTACTCTCTCCACCGTTAACTATGGCTACACCTTC	CASSTLSTVNYGYTF
TRBV11-1	.	TRBJ2-3	.	TGTGCCAGCAGCATAATCAGCGGCCCCACAGATACGCAGTATTTT	CASSIISGPTDTQYF
TRBV11-1	.	TRBJ2-7	.	TGTGCCAGCAGCTTGGCGCGTCTGGACTGGGGGTACAAGAAGTACTTC	CASSLARLDWGYKKYF
TRBV11-3	TRBD1	TRBJ2-3	.	TGTGCCAGTTCACAGGGGGCGACTACGCAGTTTTTT	CASSQGATTQFF